These T cell receptor beta chains were read from a single sample in a study of T cell responses to AZD1222 COVID-19 vaccine. Some clones are missing from TCRdb's copy, which holds only in-frame ones; the method was immunoSEQ multiplex PCR. Seen here are 150,000 or so clones, approximately 90% observed once, and the top ten hold under 1.2%. Sample: peripheral blood, taken 28 days after the second AZD1222 dose. The receptor source for this set is an adult who received the AZD1222 COVID-19 vaccine. Each CDR3 is given with its conserved first and last residue. The order of the fields is V gene, CDR3 length, J gene, clone size, D gene, CDR3 protein, CDR3 DNA. D genes are given only for firm matches. Size is stated for part of the rows, as once, few or many counts, or as a class when the clone is expanded.

>TRBV7-2|15|TRBJ2-7|.|.
CASSHRLEPTYEQYF
TGTGCCAGCAGCCACCGACTAGAACCCACCTACGAGCAGTACTTC
>TRBV2|15|TRBJ1-2|.|.
CASSEPRELPDGYTF
TGTGCCAGCAGTGAGCCCCGGGAGTTGCCAGACGGCTACACCTTC
>TRBV3-1/TRBV3-2|14|TRBJ1-6|.|.
CASSLNLRGSPLHF
TGTGCCAGCAGCCTAAACCTTAGGGGTTCACCCCTCCACTTT
>TRBV28|16|TRBJ2-1|.|.
CASSSVTGTANNEQFF
TGTGCCAGCAGTTCAGTTACCGGGACGGCTAACAATGAGCAGTTCTTC
>TRBV9|15|TRBJ2-7|once|.
CASSITPGPTYEQYF
TGTGCCAGCAGCATCACGCCGGGTCCGACCTACGAGCAGTACTTC
>TRBV3-1/TRBV3-2|14|TRBJ2-1|.|TRBD1
CASSHLGDRDRKFF
TGTGCCAGCAGCCACCTAGGGGACCGGGACAGGAAGTTCTTC
>TRBV30|16|TRBJ2-7|.|.
CAWSGEWGGARAEQYF
TGTGCCTGGAGTGGGGAGTGGGGGGGCGCGAGGGCCGAGCAGTACTTC
>TRBV7-6|12|TRBJ2-1|.|.
CASSQDYNEQFF
TGTGCCAGCAGCCAAGACTACAATGAGCAGTTCTTC
>TRBV4-1|15|TRBJ1-1|.|.
CASSQRPVLNTEAFF
TGCGCCAGCAGCCAACGTCCGGTTCTGAACACTGAAGCTTTCTTT
>TRBV19|16|TRBJ1-5|.|.
CASSTTGYTSNQPQHF
TGTGCCAGTAGTACGACAGGTTACACTAGCAATCAGCCCCAGCATTTT
>TRBV18|17|TRBJ1-3|.|TRBD1
CASSPRPQGANGNTIYF
TGTGCCAGCTCACCTCGCCCTCAGGGGGCGAATGGAAACACCATATATTTT
>TRBV19|14|TRBJ1-6|.|.
CASSIAQGGSPLHF
TGTGCCAGTAGTATTGCCCAGGGAGGATCACCCCTCCACTTT
>TRBV10-3|15|TRBJ1-3|.|.
CAIKEREGAGNTIYF
TGTGCCATCAAAGAGAGGGAAGGAGCTGGAAACACCATATATTTT
>TRBV6-5|15|TRBJ2-2|.|.
CASRPGHLNTGELFF
TGTGCCAGCAGACCGGGACATTTAAACACCGGGGAGCTGTTTTTT
>TRBV3-1/TRBV3-2|12|TRBJ2-5|few|TRBD2
CASSQGGGTQYF
TGTGCCAGCAGCCAAGGGGGGGGGACCCAGTACTTC
>TRBV13|15|TRBJ2-7|.|.
CASSLTPGSRYEQYF
TGTGCCAGCAGCTTAACCCCAGGGTCCCGCTACGAGCAGTACTTC